The 27 T cell receptor beta chains listed next were all sequenced from one sample in a study of blood T cell repertoires in COVID-19. Profiled with immunoSEQ multiplex PCR; TCRdb holds only in-frame clones, not every one. The data show fewer than 400,000 clones, roughly 87% seen once. What was sequenced was PBMCs or T cells enriched from blood (not recorded which). Receptors originate from a woman between 18 and 29 years old who had recovered from COVID-19.

The gene calls are TRBV27 and TRBJ2-7; weak D call: TRBD1 (5 bases). The CDR3 contains 13 residues. From germline, CDR1 is MNHEY and CDR2 SMNVEV (reference sequence). The ends were cut back, 2 bases at V and 6 bases at J, with 11 bases in the middle. This CDR3 is CASSLAGHGEQYF. CDR3 sequence (DNA): TGTGCCAGCAGTTTAGCAGGGCACGGCGAGCAGTACTTC.

The genes are TRBV5-1 and TRBJ2-3; the match to TRBD2 covers 8 bases. The CDR3 spans 18 residues. V lost 0 bases to trimming and J lost 0 bases; unmatched junction nucleotides: 9. CDR1 SGHRS and CDR2 YFSETQ come from the germline V gene. CDR3 nucleotide sequence: TGCGCCAGCAGCTTGGAGAGCGGGGGCCTTTCTAGCACAGATACGCAGTATTTT. It is translated as CASSLESGGLSSTDTQYF.

Regarding this clone: Sequence at one end of the junction differs from germline and may be a read error. The chain carries TRBV7-2 and TRBJ1-1; 7 bases are a match to TRBD1. The CDR3 loop spans 13 amino acids. Germline V lookup: CDR1 SGHTA, CDR2 FQGNSA. Here the CDR3 reads CASSLLRGQKLLF. The CDR3, as DNA: TGTGCCAGCAGCTTATTGAGGGGGCAGAAGCTTCTCTTT. Supplemented by reference TRBV7-2 and TRBJ1-1, the full variable domain reads GAGVSQSPSNKVTEKGKDVELRCDPISGHTALYWYRQSLGQGLEFLIYFQGNSAPDKSGLPSDRFSAERTGGSVSTLTIQRTQQEDSAVYLCASSLLRGQKLLFGQGTRLTVV.

In this sample, this clone turned up once. V usage is TRBV18 and J usage is TRBJ1-2; D possibly corresponds to TRBD1 (5 bases). Germline CDR1 reads KGHSH; CDR2 reads LQKENI. V was clipped by 6 bases and J by 4 bases, with 15 bases between them. This CDR3 comprises 14 residues. The CDR3 loop is CASSTKAGIYGYTF. In nucleotides, the CDR3 is TGTGCCAGCTCTACCAAGGCAGGGATCTATGGCTACACCTTC.

The chain combines TRBV7-2 with TRBJ2-1; 9 bases map to TRBD1. The CDR3 has 12 amino acids. The trim removed 8 bases at V and 12 bases at J, leaving 8 bases unmatched. CDR1 and CDR2 from the germline V gene are SGHTA and FQGNSA. The CDR3 sequence is CASGETGGWQFF. Written as DNA, the CDR3 is TGTGCCAGCGGGGAGACAGGGGGTTGGCAGTTCTTC. Looking up the rest from reference TRBV7-2 and TRBJ2-1 gives the full variable domain: GAGVSQSPSNKVTEKGKDVELRCDPISGHTALYWYRQSLGQGLEFLIYFQGNSAPDKSGLPSDRFSAERTGGSVSTLTIQRTQQEDSAVYLCASGETGGWQFFGPGTRLTVL.

This sequence joins TRBV7-2 and TRBJ2-2, with D possibly matching TRBD1 (5 bases). The germline V gene encodes CDR1 SGHTA and CDR2 FQGNSA. V dropped 5 bases and J dropped 4 bases, with 14 bases sitting between them. The CDR3 has 15 amino acids. The CDR3 is CASSTDSHPTGELFF. In DNA, the CDR3 is TGTGCCAGCAGCACCGACAGTCACCCCACCGGGGAGCTGTTTTTT.

The chain carries TRBV6-5 and TRBJ1-1, with D perhaps matching TRBD1 (6 bases). Germline V lookup: CDR1 MNHEY, CDR2 SVGAGI. The CDR3 is 15 residues long. Trimming left V 2 bases short and J 5 bases short, with 15 bases between. Here the CDR3 DNA reads TGTGCCAGCAGTTACGAGGGGGGGGCGGGAACTGAAGCTTTCTTT. Translation: CASSYEGGAGTEAFF.

In this sample, this clone turned up once. V is TRBV7-3 and J is TRBJ2-5, with 7 bases that match TRBD2. There are 13 residues in the CDR3. V trimming: 0 bases; J trimming: 5 bases; junction bases outside the gene matches: 0. In germline, CDR1 is SGHTA, CDR2 FQGTGA. CDR3 loop: CASSLTGGETQYF. The CDR3 DNA sequence: TGTGCCAGCAGCTTAACGGGAGGGGAGACCCAGTACTTC.

The chain combines TRBV3-1 (or the pseudogene TRBV3-2) with TRBJ1-4; 10 bases are shared with TRBD1. CDR3 length: 15 residues. J gave up 6 bases and V 3 bases, and 4 bases lay outside the gene matches. The germline CDR1 and CDR2 sequences are LGHDT and YNNKEL (reference sequence). DNA for the CDR3: TGTGCCAGCAGCCATCATGGGACAGGGGATGAAAAACTGTTTTTT. Encoded protein: CASSHHGTGDEKLFF.

This chain uses TRBV2 with TRBJ2-7; 16 bases are shared with TRBD2. The V segment lost 6 bases and the J segment 5 bases; nucleotides outside the gene matches: 13. CDR3 length: 18 amino acids. From germline, CDR1 is SNHLY and CDR2 FYNNEI. The CDR3 is CASRKSGTSGRAGNEQYF. DNA of the CDR3: TGTGCCAGCAGAAAAAGTGGGACTAGCGGGAGGGCGGGGAACGAGCAGTACTTC.

This rearrangement joins TRBV7-2 to TRBJ1-1; 7 bases line up with TRBD1. Losses at the gene ends were 0 bases for V and 0 bases for J; bases not matched to a gene: 4. The V gene's germline CDR1 is SGHTA and CDR2 FQGNSA. The CDR3 sequence is 16 residues long. The chain's CDR3 is CASSLAGGALNTEAFF. CDR3 DNA sequence: TGTGCCAGCAGCTTAGCAGGGGGCGCTTTGAACACTGAAGCTTTCTTT.

The V and J genes are TRBV6-2 or TRBV6-3 and TRBJ1-5, with D perhaps matching TRBD1 (6 bases). CDR3 length: 16 residues. CDR1 is MNHEY and CDR2 is SVGEGT in the germline V gene. V was clipped by 4 bases and J by 4 bases, with 17 bases between them. CDR3 sequence: CASSWGYRVSNQPQHF. The CDR3 DNA is TGTGCCAGCAGTTGGGGTTACAGGGTGTCTAATCAGCCCCAGCATTTT.

The chain uses TRBV6-5 and TRBJ2-7; D may be TRBD2 (6 bases). In germline, CDR1 is MNHEY, CDR2 SVGAGI. The V end was cut by 4 bases, the J end by 5 bases, with 15 bases between. This CDR3 has 14 amino acids. CDR3 amino acids: CASSLGRDPHEQYF. The CDR3 coding sequence is TGTGCCAGCAGTTTGGGGCGGGATCCCCACGAGCAGTACTTC.

The chain is built from TRBV6-2 or TRBV6-3 and TRBJ1-2, with D maybe TRBD1 (5 bases). The germline V gene has CDR1 MNHEY and CDR2 SVGEGT. This CDR3 has 18 amino acids. Trimming shortened V by 0 bases and J by 3 bases, and 20 bases separated the two germline ends. This CDR3 is CASSYSNYPGRQYYGYTF. CDR3 bases: TGTGCCAGCAGTTACTCGAACTATCCAGGGCGCCAATACTATGGCTACACCTTC.

This chain uses TRBV4-3 with TRBJ2-2; D is ambiguous. The CDR3 has 18 residues. The germline V and J ends were trimmed by 0 bases and 1 base, with 15 bases remaining between them. CDR1 is LGHNA and CDR2 is YSLEER in the germline V gene. The CDR3 here is CASSQEKAVRLNTGELFF. For the CDR3, the DNA is TGCGCCAGCAGCCAAGAGAAGGCGGTGAGGCTGAACACCGGGGAGCTGTTTTTT.

The rearrangement joins TRBV19 to TRBJ2-1, with TRBD1 as a possible D gene (5 bases). Trimming shortened V by 6 bases and J by 0 bases, and 15 bases separated the two germline ends. Germline lookup yields CDR1 LNHDA and CDR2 SQIVND (reference sequence). CDR3 length: 16 amino acids. The CDR3 loop is CASRSFQGGSYNEQFF. DNA for the CDR3: TGTGCCAGTAGATCGTTCCAGGGTGGCTCCTACAATGAGCAGTTCTTC.

The genes are TRBV19 and TRBJ2-7; 7 bases fit TRBD1. V trimming: 6 bases; J trimming: 0 bases; junction bases outside the gene matches: 11. The germline V gene encodes CDR1 LNHDA and CDR2 SQIVND (reference sequence). This CDR3 region has 16 residues. The CDR3: CASSPITGVRSYEQYF. The CDR3 DNA is TGTGCCAGTAGCCCCATCACAGGGGTCCGCTCCTACGAGCAGTACTTC.

The rearrangement uses TRBV7-9 and TRBJ1-2, with no clear D. Trimming left V 5 bases short and J 3 bases short, with 10 bases between. Germline V gives CDR1 SEHNR, CDR2 FQNEAQ (reference sequence). This CDR3 has 13 amino acids. This CDR3 is CASSPTSYYGYTF. The CDR3 bases are TGTGCCAGCAGCCCGACATCTTACTATGGCTACACCTTC. Full variable domain (remainder filled in from reference TRBV7-9 and TRBJ1-2): DTGVSQNPRHKITKRGQNVTFRCDPISEHNRLYWYRQTLGQGPEFLTYFQNEAQLEKSRLLSDRFSAERPKGSFSTLEIQRTEQGDSAMYLCASSPTSYYGYTFGSGTRLTVV.

The rearrangement joins TRBV5-1 to TRBJ1-2; D unclear. Germline V gene sequence: CDR1 SGHRS, CDR2 YFSETQ. Trimming pared 2 bases from V and 5 bases from J, leaving 16 bases between. The CDR3 extends over 15 amino acids. The CDR3 here is CASSFEGSLVYGYTF. The CDR3 nucleotides are TGCGCCAGCAGCTTTGAGGGAAGTTTGGTTTATGGCTACACCTTC.

The chain recombines TRBV4-3 with TRBJ1-5, with D possibly matching TRBD1 (6 bases). Trimming took off 1 base at V and 9 bases at J, with 16 bases between the two ends. The germline V gene has CDR1 LGHNA and CDR2 YSLEER. The CDR3 is 15 residues long. This CDR3 is CASSQAHRAGRPQHF. In DNA, the CDR3 is TGCGCCAGCAGCCAAGCTCACAGGGCAGGTCGGCCCCAGCATTTT.

The V gene is TRBV7-2, the J gene TRBJ2-3; D remains ambiguous. V was trimmed by 2 bases and J by 2 bases, leaving 8 bases between them. Germline lookup yields CDR1 SGHTA and CDR2 FQGNSA. CDR3 length equals 14 residues. The CDR3 loop is CASSLRLLTDTQYF. The CDR3 coding sequence is TGTGCCAGCAGCTTACGTCTTCTCACAGATACGCAGTATTTT.

V is TRBV7-2 and J is TRBJ1-1; no definite D call. The CDR3 has 14 amino acids. Germline values: CDR1 SGHTA, CDR2 FQGNSA. V was shortened by 2 bases and J by 4 bases, with 11 bases between the two germline ends. CDR3 bases: TGTGCCAGCAGCTTATCCGGGTTTGGCACTGAAGCTTTCTTT. Residues: CASSLSGFGTEAFF.

The chain links TRBV5-1 to TRBJ2-3; 9 nucleotides match TRBD2. V lost 0 bases and J lost 0; bases outside the gene matches: 2. The CDR3 consists of 16 residues. CDR1 and CDR2 (germline): SGHRS, YFSETQ. Here the CDR3 DNA reads TGCGCCAGCAGCTTGGTCCTAGCGGGAAGCACAGATACGCAGTATTTT. Encoded protein: CASSLVLAGSTDTQYF. Filled out from reference TRBV5-1 and TRBJ2-3, the complete variable domain reads KAGVTQTPRYLIKTRGQQVTLSCSPISGHRSVSWYQQTPGQGLQFLFEYFSETQRNKGNFPGRFSGRQFSNSRSEMNVSTLELGDSALYLCASSLVLAGSTDTQYFGPGTRLTVL.

This chain connects TRBV7-9 to TRBJ1-5, with 9 bases fitting TRBD1. Germline V CDR1 and CDR2: SEHNR, FQNEAQ (reference sequence). Trimming took 3 bases from V and 5 from J; bases not matched to a gene: 8. This CDR3 has 16 residues. The CDR3 is CASSLAGTGTHQPQHF. DNA of the CDR3: TGTGCCAGCAGCTTGGCGGGGACAGGGACTCATCAGCCCCAGCATTTT.

For the CDR3, the DNA is TGCGCCAGCAGCAGGGACAGGGGCCCCTACGAGCAGTACTTC. This translates into CASSRDRGPYEQYF. The genes are TRBV5-1 and TRBJ2-7, with 10 bases lining up with TRBD1. CDR1 is SGHRS, CDR2 YFSETQ, per germline. J lost 2 bases, V lost 4 bases, and 3 bases had no gene match. CDR3 length: 14 amino acids.

This chain links TRBV24-1 with TRBJ2-3, with D possibly being TRBD1 (6 bases). The CDR3 is 15 amino acids. V lost 4 bases and J 1 base, leaving 11 bases between the germline ends. In germline, CDR1 is KGHDR, CDR2 SFDVKD. CDR3 sequence (DNA): TGTGCCACCAGTGACCGTCGACAGGGCACAGATACGCAGTATTTT. It translates to CATSDRRQGTDTQYF.

The V call is TRBV10-3, the J call TRBJ2-3; 8 nucleotides agree with TRBD2. Germline V CDR1 and CDR2: ENHRY, SYGVKD. The V and J ends lost 4 bases and 6 bases, in that order; junction bases with no gene match: 15. CDR3 size: 17 residues. The CDR3 region is CAISVFGAGTSLDTQYF. In nucleotides, the CDR3 is TGTGCCATCAGTGTTTTTGGGGCCGGGACTAGTCTGGATACGCAGTATTTT.